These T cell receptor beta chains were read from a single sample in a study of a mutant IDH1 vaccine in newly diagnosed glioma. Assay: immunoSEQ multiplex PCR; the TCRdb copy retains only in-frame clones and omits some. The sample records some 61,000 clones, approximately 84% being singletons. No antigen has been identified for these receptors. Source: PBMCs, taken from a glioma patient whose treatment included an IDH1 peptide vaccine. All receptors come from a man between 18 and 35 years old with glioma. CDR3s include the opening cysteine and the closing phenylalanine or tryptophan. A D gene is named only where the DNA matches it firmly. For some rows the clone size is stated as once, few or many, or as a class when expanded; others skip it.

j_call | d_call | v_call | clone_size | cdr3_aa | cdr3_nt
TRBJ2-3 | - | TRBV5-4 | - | CASSLEVITDTQYF | TGTGCCAGCAGCTTGGAGGTAATCACAGATACGCAGTATTTT
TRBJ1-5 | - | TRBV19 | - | CASSILSTDSNQPQHF | TGTGCCAGTAGTATCTTGTCAACCGATAGCAATCAGCCCCAGCATTTT
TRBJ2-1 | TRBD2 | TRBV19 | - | CASSTAPGGSNEQFF | TGTGCCAGTAGCACGGCCCCGGGAGGGTCGAATGAGCAGTTCTTC
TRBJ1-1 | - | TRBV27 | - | CASSLAEHTEAFF | TGTGCCAGCAGTTTAGCAGAGCACACTGAAGCTTTCTTT
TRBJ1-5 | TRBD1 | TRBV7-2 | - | CASSLSGTATWPQHF | TGTGCCAGCAGCTTGTCCGGGACAGCGACTTGGCCCCAGCATTTT
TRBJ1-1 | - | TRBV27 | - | CASSFHRMNTEAFF | TGTGCCAGCAGTTTCCACAGAATGAACACTGAAGCTTTCTTT
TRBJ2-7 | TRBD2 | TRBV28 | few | CASSFPGLASEQYF | TGTGCCAGCAGTTTCCCGGGACTAGCCTCCGAGCAGTACTTC
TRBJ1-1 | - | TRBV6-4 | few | CASSDTPNTEAFF | TGTGCCAGCAGTGATACACCTAACACTGAAGCTTTCTTT
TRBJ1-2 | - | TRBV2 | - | CASSENSYGYTF | TGTGCCAGCAGTGAGAACAGCTATGGCTACACCTTC
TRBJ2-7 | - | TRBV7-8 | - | CASSLYNTAAYEQYF | TGTGCCAGCAGCTTATATAACACAGCCGCCTACGAGCAGTACTTC
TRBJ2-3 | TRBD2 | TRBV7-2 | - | CASRAGGGTDTQYF | TGTGCCAGCAGGGCCGGCGGGGGGACAGATACGCAGTATTTT
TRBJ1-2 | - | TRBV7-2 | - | CASSPQVSGYTF | TGTGCCAGCAGCCCGCAGGTGTCGGGCTACACCTTC
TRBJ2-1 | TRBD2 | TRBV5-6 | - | CASSFASGSSDEQFF | TGTGCCAGCAGCTTTGCTAGCGGGAGTTCGGATGAGCAGTTCTTC
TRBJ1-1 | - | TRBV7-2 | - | CASSLAPGPFEAFF | TGTGCCAGCAGCTTAGCCCCGGGACCGTTTGAAGCTTTCTTT
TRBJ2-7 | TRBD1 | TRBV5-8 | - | CASSLNRGYEQYF | TGTGCCAGCAGCTTGAACAGGGGTTACGAGCAGTACTTC
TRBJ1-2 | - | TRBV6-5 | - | CASSYNPLGSDYGYTF | TGTGCCAGCAGTTACAACCCGCTCGGGAGTGACTATGGCTACACCTTC
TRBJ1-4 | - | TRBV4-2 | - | CASSQDRWGAGEKLFF | TGTGCCAGCAGCCAAGATAGGTGGGGGGCCGGGGAAAAACTGTTTTTT
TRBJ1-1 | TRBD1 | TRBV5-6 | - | CASRITGGTEAFF | TGTGCCAGCCGAATCACAGGGGGCACTGAAGCTTTCTTT
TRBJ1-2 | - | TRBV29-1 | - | CSVDPALGGYTF | TGCAGCGTTGATCCCGCACTCGGGGGCTACACCTTC
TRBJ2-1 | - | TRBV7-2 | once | CASSLDGGSSYNEQFF | TGTGCCAGCAGCTTAGATGGGGGTAGCTCCTACAATGAGCAGTTCTTC